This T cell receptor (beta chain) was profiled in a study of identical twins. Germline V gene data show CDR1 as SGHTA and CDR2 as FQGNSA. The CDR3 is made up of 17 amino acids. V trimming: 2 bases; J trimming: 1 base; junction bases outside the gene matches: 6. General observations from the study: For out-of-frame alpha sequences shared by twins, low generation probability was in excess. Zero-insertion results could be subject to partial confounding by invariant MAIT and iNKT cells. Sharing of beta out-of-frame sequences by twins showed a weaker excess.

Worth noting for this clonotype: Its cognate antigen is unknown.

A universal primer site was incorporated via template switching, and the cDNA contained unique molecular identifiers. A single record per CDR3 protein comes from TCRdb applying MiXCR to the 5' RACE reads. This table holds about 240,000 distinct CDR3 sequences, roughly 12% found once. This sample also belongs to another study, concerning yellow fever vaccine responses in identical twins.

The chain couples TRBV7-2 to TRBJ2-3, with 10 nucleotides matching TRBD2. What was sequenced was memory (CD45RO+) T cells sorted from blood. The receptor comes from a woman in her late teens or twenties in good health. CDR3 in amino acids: CASSLTASGRGTDTQYF. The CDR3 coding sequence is TGTGCCAGCAGCTTAACGGCTAGCGGGAGAGGCACAGATACGCAGTATTTT.